Each of the 4 T cell receptor beta chains below was sequenced from the same sample in a study of T cell changes during pregnancy in multiple sclerosis. Clones were sequenced by immunoSEQ multiplex PCR, and TCRdb holds only the in-frame ones, with some missing. The table has around 56,000 clones, around nine tenths seen once. The specimen comprised peripheral blood, sampled after pregnancy. The receptors derive from a female donor with multiple sclerosis, enrolled in a pregnancy study.

The rearrangement joins TRBV5-4 to TRBJ1-2; no clear D. This CDR3 is 14 amino acids long. Germline values: CDR1 SGHNT, CDR2 YYREEE (reference sequence). V dropped 0 bases and J dropped 3 bases, with 9 bases sitting between them. CDR3 sequence reads: CASSLVGIDYGYTF. CDR3 bases: TGTGCCAGCAGCTTGGTCGGGATCGACTATGGCTACACCTTC.

The V call is TRBV15, the J call TRBJ2-1; perhaps TRBD2 as D (6 bases). In germline, CDR1 is LNHNV, CDR2 YYDKDF (reference sequence). The V and J ends lost 5 bases and 3 bases respectively, with 14 bases between them. The CDR3 spans 15 residues. CDR3 sequence (DNA): TGTGCCACCAGCCCGACTAGAGGGGTCTACAATGAGCAGTTCTTC. Protein sequence: CATSPTRGVYNEQFF.

This clone came up once. The rearrangement uses TRBV19 and TRBJ1-5, with no clear D. Per germline, CDR1 LNHDA and CDR2 SQIVND (reference sequence). Between the trimmed V and J ends, which lost 6 bases and 6 bases, there was a span of 12 bases. The CDR3 extends over 13 amino acids. CDR3 coding DNA: TGTGCCAGTAGGGTTAGGAGGGCTCAGCCCCAGCATTTT. This sequence encodes CASRVRRAQPQHF.

V is TRBV6-5 and J is TRBJ1-1, with a tentative D call TRBD1 (6 bases). The CDR3 is made up of 15 amino acids. Germline V gene data show CDR1 as MNHEY and CDR2 as SVGAGI. Trimming cost V 5 bases and J 0 bases, with 13 bases left between them. CDR3 region: CASSHTGSLNTEAFF. The CDR3 DNA is TGTGCCAGCAGTCATACAGGGTCCTTGAACACTGAAGCTTTCTTT.